This T cell receptor (beta chain) was captured in a study of T cell repertoires in cytomegalovirus infection. Study-wide context: An indication of both CMV infection and matching HLA type came from public TCR beta signatures. Study-level results: There were HLA-C-restricted CMV-specific TCR beta clonotypes dominating the ex vivo response.

This CDR3 is built from 13 residues. V lost 5 bases and J 1 base, leaving 8 bases between the germline ends. The germline gives CDR1 LNHDA, CDR2 SQIVND (reference sequence). MiXCR, run by TCRdb on the reads, gives a single entry per CDR3 protein. This sample yields nearly 550,000 distinct CDR3 sequences, of which about 15% are seen a single time; roughly a quarter belongs to the top ten. This clonotype was found a few times. Its antigen is as yet unknown. Specimen: CD8+ T cells from PBMCs. The rearrangement links TRBV19 to TRBJ1-1; D not certain. The receptor was isolated from a human donor in good health (CMV status not recorded). Some clones in this sample may be carry-over from other donors' samples. CDR3 DNA sequence: TGTGCCAGTAGTCTGTCCAAGAACACTGAAGCTTTCTTT. Translation gives CASSLSKNTEAFF.